The 25 T cell receptor beta chains given below trace back to one sample, sequenced in a study of spatial heterogeneity in lung cancer. Regarding time point: blood at routine non-recurrence follow-up after resection. In each case, whole RNA from tumor, nontumor lung or frozen PBMC was sequenced unsorted. TCRdb re-derived calls from the 5' RACE reads in MiXCR, one entry per CDR3 protein. The repertoire has approximately 50,000 distinct CDR3 sequences, 7.4% of them found once; the top ten carry approximately 40%. Sequenced material: PBMCs, taken at follow-up. These receptors all stem from a female donor with early-stage non-small cell lung cancer.

The V gene is TRBV5-4, the J gene TRBJ2-5; unclear D gene. Trimming took off 4 bases at V and 2 bases at J, with 9 bases between the two ends. Germline values: CDR1 SGHNT, CDR2 YYREEE (reference sequence). This CDR3 contains 13 residues. The CDR3 coding sequence is TGTGCCAGCAGCATCAAAGCGCAAGAGACCCAGTACTTC. It codes for CASSIKAQETQYF.

The chain recombines TRBV2 with TRBJ1-1; maybe TRBD1 (6 bases). This CDR3 has 13 residues. Trimming removed 6 bases from V and 5 bases from J, with 13 bases in between. Germline-derived CDR1 and CDR2 are SNHLY and FYNNEI. CDR3 bases: TGTGCCAGCAGGGAGAGAGGGGGTACTGAAGCTTTCTTT. It translates to CASRERGGTEAFF.

This clonotype was recorded many times. V gene TRBV6-2 or TRBV6-3 combines with J gene TRBJ1-5; a possible D gene is TRBD1 (5 bases). Germline CDR1 and CDR2: MNHEY and SVGEGT. CDR3 length: 13 residues. Trimming removed 0 bases from V and 6 bases from J, with 6 bases in between. The CDR3 DNA reads as TGTGCCAGCAGTTACTCGAGGGGTCAGCCCCAGCATTTT. Protein: CASSYSRGQPQHF.

The V call is TRBV20-1, the J call TRBJ2-7, with a possible D match to TRBD1 (5 bases). Per the germline V gene, CDR1 is DFQATT and CDR2 is SNEGSKA (reference sequence). The CDR3 extends over 13 amino acids. The V end lost 4 bases, the J end lost 2 bases, and 12 bases lay between the germline ends. The CDR3 DNA reads as TGCAGTGCTAAGGAAACAGGACCCTACGAGCAGTACTTC. Protein: CSAKETGPYEQYF.

In its sample, this clonotype was seen a few times. The rearrangement links TRBV5-1 to TRBJ2-5, with 12 bases that match TRBD2. Germline V gene sequence: CDR1 SGHRS, CDR2 YFSETQ. Trimming took 4 bases from V and 5 from J; bases not matched to a gene: 12. The CDR3 contains 17 residues. CDR3 sequence: CASSRGGLAGGAETQYF. The CDR3 region has the DNA TGCGCCAGCAGCCGCGGCGGGCTAGCGGGGGGGGCGGAGACCCAGTACTTC.

This chain links TRBV10-3 with TRBJ2-5; 9 bases fit TRBD2. Unmatched junction bases numbered 5, after V lost 6 bases and J lost 3 bases. This CDR3 comprises 14 residues. The germline CDR1 and CDR2 sequences are ENHRY and SYGVKD. The CDR3 sequence: CAIRRTSEEETQYF. CDR3 nucleotide sequence: TGTGCCATCAGAAGGACTAGCGAAGAAGAGACCCAGTACTTC.

This clonotype was picked up a small number of times. The genes are TRBV20-1 and TRBJ2-7, with D uncertain. The length of the CDR3 is 15 residues. The germline CDR1 and CDR2 sequences are DFQATT and SNEGSKA (reference sequence). V dropped 1 base and J dropped 3 bases, with 16 bases sitting between them. The CDR3 loop is CSARATTTAYYEQYF. The CDR3 nucleotides read TGCAGTGCTAGAGCAACGACCACAGCCTACTACGAGCAGTACTTC.

The V call is TRBV7-2, the J call TRBJ2-5; D is ambiguous. V lost 6 bases and J 5 bases, leaving 13 bases between the germline ends. Germline V gives CDR1 SGHTA, CDR2 FQGNSA. The CDR3 loop spans 13 amino acids. CDR3 loop: CASRSPPGETQYF. CDR3 DNA: TGTGCCAGCAGGTCCCCTCCTGGGGAGACCCAGTACTTC. The full variable domain, its missing parts supplied by reference TRBV7-2 and TRBJ2-5, is GAGVSQSPSNKVTEKGKDVELRCDPISGHTALYWYRQSLGQGLEFLIYFQGNSAPDKSGLPSDRFSAERTGGSVSTLTIQRTQQEDSAVYLCASRSPPGETQYFGPGTRLLVL.

This chain joins TRBV7-8 and TRBJ2-1, with a weak D call TRBD2 (6 bases). Trimming removed 5 bases from V and 10 bases from J, with 18 bases in between. In germline, CDR1 is SGHVS, CDR2 FQNEAQ. The CDR3 runs to 14 residues. The CDR3 protein is CASSLGTASTEQFF. CDR3 DNA: TGTGCCAGCAGCCTCGGGACTGCCTCCACCGAGCAGTTCTTC.

This clonotype was counted at least ten times. The CDR3 reads CASSYKNLGNEQFF. Written as DNA, the CDR3 is TGTGCCAGCAGTTACAAGAATCTGGGGAATGAGCAGTTCTTC. The V and J genes are TRBV6-5 and TRBJ2-1; D is undetermined. Trimming took 2 bases from V and 7 from J, leaving 12 bases between them. This CDR3 spans 14 amino acids. The germline CDR1 and CDR2 sequences are MNHEY and SVGAGI.

There are many counts of this clonotype. This sequence joins TRBV28 and TRBJ2-1, with D unclear. The V gene's germline CDR1 is MDHEN and CDR2 SYDVKM. The V and J ends lost 4 bases and 6 bases respectively, with 10 bases between them. This CDR3 comprises 13 residues. This CDR3 is CASSSRNSNEQFF. The CDR3 DNA sequence: TGTGCCAGCAGTTCCCGCAATAGCAATGAGCAGTTCTTC.

The J gene is TRBJ2-3, the V gene TRBV7-2; perhaps TRBD2 as D (6 bases). Germline values: CDR1 SGHTA, CDR2 FQGNSA. This CDR3 region has 14 residues. V lost 5 bases, J lost 3 bases, and 12 bases lay in between. Here the CDR3 reads CASSPERATDTQYF. CDR3 sequence (DNA): TGTGCCAGCAGCCCGGAGCGGGCGACAGATACGCAGTATTTT.

With regard to this clonotype: This may come from a read error, since a much larger clone is one base off. The chain links TRBV7-9 to TRBJ1-5, with D possibly matching TRBD1 (6 bases). The CDR3 spans 17 residues. Germline assignment: CDR1 SEHNR and CDR2 FQNEAQ (reference sequence). The CDR3: CASSVDSHGGGNQPQQF. The CDR3 DNA sequence: TGTGCCAGCAGCGTGGACAGCCACGGTGGGGGCAATCAGCCCCAGCAATTT. Full variable domain (missing parts from reference TRBV7-9 and TRBJ1-5): DTGVSQNPRHKITKRGQNVTFRCDPISEHNRLYWYRQTLGQGPEFLTYFQNEAQLEKSRLLSDRFSAERPKGSFSTLEIQRTEQGDSAMYLCASSVDSHGGGNQPQQFGDGTRLSIL.

The chain joins TRBV3-1 to TRBJ1-1; D is unresolved. V was pared by 4 bases and J by 11 bases, with 17 bases between. The CDR3 covers 13 residues. Germline-derived CDR1 and CDR2 are LGHDT and YNNKEL (reference sequence). The CDR3 is CASSREISGEAFF. The CDR3, as DNA: TGTGCCAGCAGCCGAGAAATTTCCGGTGAGGCTTTCTTT.

The chain couples TRBV5-4 to TRBJ2-5; 9 nucleotides agree with TRBD1. The ends lost 5 bases at V and 4 bases at J; junction bases unmatched: 6. The germline V gene encodes CDR1 SGHNT and CDR2 YYREEE (reference sequence). The CDR3 is 14 amino acids. DNA of the CDR3: TGTGCCAGCAGGAGGACAGGGGCCAGAGAGACCCAGTACTTC. Translation: CASRRTGARETQYF.

This clonotype was found many times. The chain links TRBV6-2 or TRBV6-3 to TRBJ1-2; 8 positions match TRBD1. After removal of 5 bases from V and 4 bases from J, the junction contained 9 bases not matched to a gene. The CDR3 extends over 15 amino acids. Germline values: CDR1 MNHEY, CDR2 SVGEGT. In DNA form, the CDR3 reads TGTGCCAGCAGTGGGGACAGGAGCTTATCCTATGGCTACACCTTC. This codes for CASSGDRSLSYGYTF.

In this sample, this clonotype turned up a few times. V and J are TRBV5-1 and TRBJ2-2; D might be TRBD1 (6 bases). Per the germline V gene, CDR1 is SGHRS and CDR2 is YFSETQ. Trimming took 4 bases from V and 0 from J, leaving 10 bases between them. CDR3 length equals 15 residues. The CDR3 bases are TGCGCCAGCAGCCTGGGACACCCGAACACCGGGGAGCTGTTTTTT. Translated: CASSLGHPNTGELFF.

This clonotype was picked up many times. The genes are TRBV29-1 and TRBJ1-2; unclear D gene. The CDR3 loop spans 13 amino acids. V shed 3 bases and J shed 3 bases, with 11 bases lying between them. Germline CDR1 SQVTM, CDR2 ANQGSEA. The CDR3 nucleotides are TGCAGCGTTGATACTCCGGGAGACTATGGCTACACCTTC. Protein: CSVDTPGDYGYTF. The full variable domain, completed using reference TRBV29-1 and TRBJ1-2, is SAVISQKPSRDICQRGTSLTIQCQVDSQVTMMFWYRQQPGQSLTLIATANQGSEATYESGFVIDKFPISRPNLTFSTLTVSNMSPEDSSIYLCSVDTPGDYGYTFGSGTRLTVV.

Ten or more counts support this clonotype. This chain uses TRBV11-2 with TRBJ2-7, with D unresolved. Trimming took 3 bases from V and 3 from J, leaving 15 bases between them. The CDR3 runs 15 residues. Germline V lookup: CDR1 SGHAT, CDR2 FQNNGV. The CDR3 loop is CASSFGHGMFYEQYF. DNA for the CDR3: TGTGCCAGCAGCTTTGGCCATGGGATGTTCTACGAGCAGTACTTC.

This clonotype was counted many times. The J gene is TRBJ1-2, the V gene TRBV20-1; 8 bases are a match to TRBD1. From germline, CDR1 is DFQATT and CDR2 SNEGSKA (reference sequence). The V gene end was trimmed by 3 bases and the J gene end by 2 bases; junction bases not matched to a gene: 8. The CDR3 covers 15 residues. CDR3 DNA: TGCAGTGCTAGGACTCCGGGACAGGCGAACTATGGCTACACCTTC. It translates to CSARTPGQANYGYTF.

This clonotype has just a few counts. The J gene is TRBJ1-4, the V gene TRBV5-1, with unresolved D. Germline V gene data show CDR1 as SGHRS and CDR2 as YFSETQ. The CDR3 is 15 residues long. With 6 bases removed from V and 0 bases from J, the gap between germline ends came to 12 bases. CDR3 sequence: CASMPGASTNEKLFF. The CDR3, as DNA: TGCGCCAGCATGCCAGGAGCCTCAACTAATGAAAAACTGTTTTTT. Filled out from reference TRBV5-1 and TRBJ1-4, the complete variable domain reads KAGVTQTPRYLIKTRGQQVTLSCSPISGHRSVSWYQQTPGQGLQFLFEYFSETQRNKGNFPGRFSGRQFSNSRSEMNVSTLELGDSALYLCASMPGASTNEKLFFGSGTQLSVL.

The chain couples TRBV30 to TRBJ2-7, with 11 bases fitting TRBD1. The CDR3 contains 17 residues. Germline CDR1 GTSNPN, CDR2 SVGIG (reference sequence). V gave up 1 base and J gave up 2 bases; unmatched junction bases: 10. The CDR3 sequence is CAWSANGAGQGAYEQYF. CDR3 nucleotide sequence: TGTGCCTGGAGTGCCAACGGAGCGGGACAGGGGGCCTACGAGCAGTACTTC. Drawing the rest from reference TRBV30 and TRBJ2-7, the complete variable domain is SQTIHQWPATLVQPVGSPLSLECTVEGTSNPNLYWYRQAAGRGLQLLFYSVGIGQISSEVPQNLSASRPQDRQFILSSKKLLLSDSGFYLCAWSANGAGQGAYEQYFGPGTRLTVT.

This clonotype has at least ten counts. The genes are TRBV28 and TRBJ2-3; D not certain. V was shortened by 6 bases and J by 9 bases, with 13 bases between the two germline ends. Germline V gene data show CDR1 as MDHEN and CDR2 as SYDVKM. The CDR3 is made up of 12 amino acids. The CDR3 loop is CASSPPVGTQYF. DNA of the CDR3: TGTGCCAGCAGCCCCCCCGTAGGGACGCAGTATTTT.

This chain uses TRBV4-3 with TRBJ1-1; 7 bases are a match to TRBD1. This CDR3 is built from 15 residues. The trim removed 0 bases at V and 11 bases at J, leaving 12 bases unmatched. From germline, CDR1 is LGHNA and CDR2 YSLEER. CDR3: CASSQEWTGPKGAFF. The CDR3 DNA reads TGCGCCAGCAGCCAAGAATGGACAGGCCCCAAGGGGGCTTTCTTT.

The chain employs TRBV29-1 and TRBJ1-1; no clear D gene. The CDR3 has 12 residues. V was shortened by 7 bases and J by 4 bases, with 13 bases between the two germline ends. In germline, CDR1 is SQVTM, CDR2 ANQGSEA. The CDR3 region is CSAAMGGTEAFF. In nucleotides, the CDR3 is TGCAGCGCCGCGATGGGCGGCACTGAAGCTTTCTTT. The complete variable domain, with remaining parts taken from reference TRBV29-1 and TRBJ1-1, reads SAVISQKPSRDICQRGTSLTIQCQVDSQVTMMFWYRQQPGQSLTLIATANQGSEATYESGFVIDKFPISRPNLTFSTLTVSNMSPEDSSIYLCSAAMGGTEAFFGQGTRLTVV.